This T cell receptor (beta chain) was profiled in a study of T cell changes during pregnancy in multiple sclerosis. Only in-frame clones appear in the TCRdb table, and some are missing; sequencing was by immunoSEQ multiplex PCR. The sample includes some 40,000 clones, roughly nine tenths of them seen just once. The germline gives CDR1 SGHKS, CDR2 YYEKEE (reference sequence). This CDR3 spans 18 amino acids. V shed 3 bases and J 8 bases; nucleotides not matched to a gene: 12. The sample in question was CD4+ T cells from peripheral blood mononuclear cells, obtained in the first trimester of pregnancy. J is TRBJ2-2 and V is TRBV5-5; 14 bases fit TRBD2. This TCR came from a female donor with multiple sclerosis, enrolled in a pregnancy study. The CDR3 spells CASSSLPTSGRAGGELFF. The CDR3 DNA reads TGTGCCAGCAGCTCCCTTCCGACTAGCGGGAGGGCCGGGGGGGAGCTGTTTTTT.